This TCR beta chain originates from a study of T cells in tuberculosis. The protocol was immunoSEQ multiplex PCR, while the TCRdb copy is restricted to in-frame clones and leaves out a portion. The sample records some 26,000 clones, over 85% being singletons. The length of the CDR3 is 15 residues. CDR1 and CDR2 from the germline V gene are LGHNA and YSLEER. The V end lost 4 bases, the J end lost 8 bases, and 17 bases lay between the germline ends. The rearrangement uses TRBV4-3 and TRBJ1-4, with TRBD1 as a possible D gene (6 bases). Material: PBMCs. The TCR sequence derives from a donor aged 10-29 years with latent tuberculosis or without tuberculosis infection. Some clones in this sample may be carry-over from other donors' samples. The DNA of the CDR3 is TGCGCCAGCAGCCGGGGGGGCAGGGGTGGCGAAAAACTGTTTTTT. This gives the protein CASSRGGRGGEKLFF.